Below, 14 T cell receptor beta chains from the same sample are listed, as sequenced in a study of blood T cell repertoires in COVID-19. Assay used: immunoSEQ multiplex PCR; TCRdb lists only in-frame clones, some missing. Counted here are 250,000 to 300,000 clones, approximately 89% occurring once; the ten biggest clones make up around 10%. The sequencing input was peripheral blood. These receptors came from a young woman with COVID-19, enrolled during active disease.

J is TRBJ2-3 and V is TRBV20-1; D remains unclear. Germline V CDR1 and CDR2: DFQATT, SNEGSKA (reference sequence). Trimming took 3 bases from V and 2 from J, leaving 6 bases between them. The CDR3 has 12 amino acids. The CDR3 loop reads CSASSLTDTQYF. Here the CDR3 DNA reads TGCAGTGCTAGTTCCCTCACAGATACGCAGTATTTT.

V and J are TRBV2 and TRBJ2-5; D is unclear. V was shortened by 4 bases and J by 0 bases, with 9 bases between the two germline ends. Germline V CDR1 and CDR2: SNHLY, FYNNEI. This CDR3 spans 14 amino acids. CDR3 protein: CASSVSRNQETQYF. In nucleotides, the CDR3 is TGTGCCAGCAGTGTGTCCAGAAACCAAGAGACCCAGTACTTC.

The chain carries TRBV5-4 and TRBJ2-3; TRBD2 matches 11 bases. Germline CDR1 reads SGHNT; CDR2 reads YYREEE (reference sequence). Trimming at V came to 10 bases and at J to 5 bases, leaving 9 bases not matched to a gene. The CDR3 runs 14 residues. The CDR3 loop is CAVTSGGVEDTQYF. The CDR3 DNA reads as TGTGCCGTTACTAGCGGGGGAGTGGAAGATACGCAGTATTTT.

This clone appeared a single time. The gene calls are TRBV14 and TRBJ2-7; D is possibly TRBD1 (6 bases). Germline V gene data show CDR1 as SGHDN and CDR2 as FVKESK. The CDR3 loop spans 15 amino acids. V lost 2 bases and J 4 bases, leaving 15 bases between the germline ends. The CDR3 DNA follows: TGTGCCAGCAGCCAAAAGTTAGGACAGACTTACGAGCAGTACTTC. Protein: CASSQKLGQTYEQYF.

The chain has TRBV3-1 (or the pseudogene TRBV3-2) and TRBJ2-7; 11 nucleotides agree with TRBD2. V lost 3 bases and J lost 2; bases outside the gene matches: 6. The CDR3 contains 16 residues. Germline-derived CDR1 and CDR2 are LGHDT and YNNKEL (reference sequence). This CDR3 is CASSHPSGGSPYEQYF. Here the CDR3 DNA reads TGTGCCAGCAGCCACCCTAGCGGGGGGTCCCCCTACGAGCAGTACTTC.

For the CDR3, the DNA is TGTGCCAGCAGCTTATCGACTAGCGGGGGGGCCAGAACCTACGAGCAGTACTTC. It translates to CASSLSTSGGARTYEQYF. The J gene is TRBJ2-7, the V gene TRBV7-2; 14 bases line up with TRBD2. Trimming at V came to 2 bases and at J to 2 bases, leaving 8 bases not matched to a gene. Germline V lookup: CDR1 SGHTA, CDR2 FQGNSA. The CDR3 runs 18 residues.

This chain links TRBV6-5 with TRBJ2-3; D perhaps matches TRBD2 (6 bases). V was cut by 2 bases and J by 3 bases, with 9 bases left in between. In germline, CDR1 is MNHEY, CDR2 SVGAGI. The CDR3 has 14 amino acids. The CDR3 DNA is TGTGCCAGCAGTTACCCGGGGAGGACAGATACGCAGTATTTT. The encoded protein is CASSYPGRTDTQYF.

This rearrangement joins TRBV5-1 to TRBJ1-5; 9 bases agree with TRBD1. The V and J ends lost 4 bases and 7 bases, in that order; junction bases with no gene match: 9. The CDR3 sequence is 15 residues long. The V gene's germline CDR1 is SGHRS and CDR2 YFSETQ. CDR3 amino acids: CASSSGTGRGQPQHF. DNA for the CDR3: TGCGCCAGCAGCAGCGGGACAGGGAGGGGGCAGCCCCAGCATTTT.

CDR3 sequence reads: CAWSRRGSTDTQYF. In DNA form, the CDR3 reads TGTGCCTGGAGTAGGCGGGGGAGCACAGATACGCAGTATTTT. The chain links TRBV30 to TRBJ2-3, with 7 bases identical to TRBD2. J was trimmed by 0 bases and V by 2 bases; bases with no gene match: 2. The CDR3 contains 14 residues. Germline-derived CDR1 and CDR2 are GTSNPN and SVGIG (reference sequence).

The genes are TRBV5-8 and TRBJ2-5; maybe TRBD2 (5 bases). The CDR3 contains 15 residues. The ends were cut back, 4 bases at V and 2 bases at J, with 15 bases in the middle. The V gene's germline CDR1 is SGHTS and CDR2 YDEGEE. CDR3 residues: CASSLGRTRQETQYF. For the CDR3, the DNA is TGTGCCAGCAGCCTAGGTAGGACTCGACAAGAGACCCAGTACTTC.

This chain uses TRBV28 with TRBJ1-2; no reliable D call. Germline CDR1 is MDHEN and CDR2 is SYDVKM. V dropped 6 bases and J dropped 6 bases, with 20 bases sitting between them. The CDR3 totals 15 residues. DNA for the CDR3: TGTGCCAGCAGCGCAACGAGGGAGGTTTCTGATGGCTACACCTTC. Encoded protein: CASSATREVSDGYTF.

The chain recombines TRBV7-2 with TRBJ2-1; D not resolved. Germline V gene sequence: CDR1 SGHTA, CDR2 FQGNSA. Trimming removed 0 bases from V and 2 bases from J, with 8 bases in between. The length of the CDR3 is 15 residues. CDR3 sequence reads: CASSLALPPYNEQFF. The CDR3 DNA follows: TGTGCCAGCAGCTTAGCTCTCCCCCCCTACAATGAGCAGTTCTTC.

This clone has only a few counts. The V call is TRBV5-1, the J call TRBJ1-2; 8 bases map to TRBD1. With 5 bases clipped from V and 4 bases from J, the junction kept 16 bases outside the gene matches. CDR3 length equals 17 residues. Per the germline V gene, CDR1 is SGHRS and CDR2 is YFSETQ. The CDR3 bases are TGCGCCAGCAGACGGGTATTGGCAGGGGGCGAATTCTATGGCTACACCTTC. The encoded protein is CASRRVLAGGEFYGYTF.

This sequence joins TRBV5-8 and TRBJ2-5; no firm D call. CDR1 is SGHTS and CDR2 is YDEGEE in the germline V gene. The CDR3 length is 15 residues. V lost 0 bases and J 2 bases, leaving 11 bases between the germline ends. The CDR3 spells CASSLGQVAQETQYF. CDR3 DNA sequence: TGTGCCAGCAGCTTGGGCCAGGTCGCACAAGAGACCCAGTACTTC. Full variable domain (rest looked up from reference TRBV5-8 and TRBJ2-5): EAGVTQSPTHLIKTRGQQATLRCSPISGHTSVYWYQQALGLGLQFLLWYDEGEERNRGNFPPRFSGRQFPNYSSELNVNALELEDSALYLCASSLGQVAQETQYFGPGTRLLVL.